One and the same sample provided the 26 T cell receptor beta chains below, sequenced in a study of blood T cell repertoires in COVID-19. Data came from immunoSEQ multiplex PCR; TCRdb stores just in-frame clones and leaves some out. The table has hundreds of thousands of clones, about nine tenths seen once. What was sequenced was peripheral blood. These receptors all stem from a middle-aged woman who had recovered from COVID-19.

The J gene is TRBJ1-2, the V gene TRBV4-3, with D unresolved. Germline CDR1 LGHNA, CDR2 YSLEER. The V and J ends lost 0 bases and 7 bases respectively, with 18 bases between them. This CDR3 spans 16 amino acids. CDR3: CASSQDGPGVRGGYTF. The CDR3 nucleotides read TGCGCCAGCAGCCAAGATGGCCCCGGCGTCCGAGGTGGCTACACCTTC.

This chain joins TRBV4-3 and TRBJ1-1, with D tentatively TRBD1 (5 bases). The CDR3 sequence is 14 residues long. V gave up 5 bases and J gave up 3 bases, with 13 bases separating them. CDR1 LGHNA and CDR2 YSLEER come from the germline V gene. In DNA, the CDR3 is TGCGCCAGCAGCGTGGACAAGGCGGACACTGAAGCTTTCTTT. Translated, it gives CASSVDKADTEAFF.

The rearrangement uses TRBV10-3 and TRBJ2-7; the D is unclear. Trimming stripped 10 bases from V and 1 base from J, with 17 bases between. Germline loops: CDR1 ENHRY, CDR2 SYGVKD. CDR3 length: 14 amino acids. CDR3 sequence (DNA): TGTGCCACCAACCCTGAGGCTTTTTCCTACGAGCAGTACTTC. This codes for CATNPEAFSYEQYF.

The chain uses TRBV5-1 and TRBJ2-6; perhaps TRBD2 as D (5 bases). Trimming pared 0 bases from V and 2 bases from J, leaving 9 bases between. Germline V gene lookup returns CDR1 SGHRS and CDR2 YFSETQ. The CDR3 is made up of 16 amino acids. The CDR3 sequence is CASSLGESPGANVLTF. In DNA, the CDR3 is TGCGCCAGCAGCTTGGGGGAGAGCCCTGGGGCCAACGTCCTGACTTTC.

The chain uses TRBV30 and TRBJ1-2; D remains ambiguous. V lost 1 base and J lost 7, with 10 bases in between. Germline V gives CDR1 GTSNPN, CDR2 SVGIG (reference sequence). This CDR3 has 12 residues. CDR3 sequence (DNA): TGTGCCTGGAGTGGGGAGTGGGTTGGCTACACCTTC. Translated: CAWSGEWVGYTF.

The chain has TRBV25-1 and TRBJ1-5; 8 positions match TRBD1. Germline V gene lookup returns CDR1 MGHDK and CDR2 SYGVNS. The CDR3 extends over 14 amino acids. Germline trimming cut 6 bases from V and 6 bases from J; bases unmatched to any gene: 7. For the CDR3, the DNA is TGTGCCAGCAGCCAGACAGGGGTCGCTCAGCCCCAGCATTTT. Amino acids: CASSQTGVAQPQHF.

The chain uses TRBV9 and TRBJ2-1; the match to TRBD2 covers 7 bases. Germline V gene sequence: CDR1 SGDLS, CDR2 YYNGEE. The CDR3 contains 15 residues. J was trimmed by 1 base and V by 0 bases; bases with no gene match: 1. The CDR3 sequence is CASSVDGGSYNEQFF. In nucleotides, the CDR3 is TGTGCCAGCAGCGTAGACGGGGGGTCCTACAATGAGCAGTTCTTC.

The chain uses TRBV4-2 and TRBJ2-5; 7 bases line up with TRBD2. The CDR3 length is 18 residues. J was trimmed by 2 bases and V by 0 bases; bases with no gene match: 12. Germline V gene sequence: CDR1 LGHNA, CDR2 YNFKEQ. The CDR3 is CASSQDGMPGGPQETQYF. The DNA of the CDR3 is TGTGCCAGCAGCCAAGACGGAATGCCGGGGGGACCACAAGAGACCCAGTACTTC.

As for this clone: A junction end diverges from the germline sequence, so it may reflect a read error. This CDR3 is also generated by other DNA sequences in the sample. V and J are TRBV7-9 and TRBJ2-3; D uncertain. The V gene's germline CDR1 is SEHNR and CDR2 FQNEAQ (reference sequence). The CDR3 is 15 amino acids. CDR3 nucleotides: TGTGCTAGCAGCTTAGATTATTTCGGCACAGATACGCAGTATTTT. Protein: CASSLDYFGTDTQYF. The full variable domain, in which reference TRBV7-9 and TRBJ2-3 provide the parts outside the CDR3, is DTGVSQNPRHKITKRGQNVTFRCDPISEHNRLYWYRQTLGQGPEFLTYFQNEAQLEKSRLLSDRFSAERPKGSFSTLEIQRTEQGDSAMYLCASSLDYFGTDTQYFGPGTRLTVL.

This chain connects TRBV7-9 to TRBJ1-1; D may be TRBD1 (5 bases). Germline CDR1 and CDR2: SEHNR and FQNEAQ (reference sequence). The CDR3 is 15 residues long. V lost 7 bases, J lost 5 bases, and 20 bases lay in between. The DNA for the CDR3 is TGTGCCAGCACCGATTTCAGGGAGGCGAAGACTGAAGCTTTCTTT. Translation gives CASTDFREAKTEAFF.

The V gene is TRBV5-1, the J gene TRBJ2-7; 7 bases line up with TRBD1. V shed 3 bases, J shed 6 bases, and the junction held 12 bases outside the gene matches. CDR3 length equals 15 residues. Germline-derived CDR1 and CDR2 are SGHRS and YFSETQ. The CDR3 protein is CASSSVLLTGVEQYF. CDR3 DNA: TGCGCCAGCAGCTCGGTCCTCCTTACAGGGGTCGAGCAGTACTTC.

The J gene is TRBJ1-1, the V gene TRBV13; possible D gene TRBD1, 5 bases. CDR3 length: 11 residues. From germline, CDR1 is PRHDT and CDR2 FYEKMQ (reference sequence). The ends were cut back, 7 bases at V and 10 bases at J, with 13 bases in the middle. The chain's CDR3 is CASTGGIGAFF. The CDR3 region has the DNA TGTGCCAGCACCGGGGGGATAGGAGCTTTCTTT.

J is TRBJ2-2 and V is TRBV6-5, with D perhaps TRBD2 (5 bases). The V end was cut by 2 bases, the J end by 5 bases, with 9 bases between. CDR3 length: 14 amino acids. Looked up from germline, CDR1 is MNHEY and CDR2 is SVGAGI. The CDR3 DNA reads TGTGCCAGCAGTTACGCCCGGGGAACCGGGGAGCTGTTTTTT. Translated: CASSYARGTGELFF.

This clone appeared once. The chain has TRBV2 and TRBJ1-5; the D gene is possibly TRBD1 (5 bases). Germline V gene sequence: CDR1 SNHLY, CDR2 FYNNEI. Trimming removed 7 bases from V and 6 bases from J, with 13 bases in between. The CDR3 extends over 13 amino acids. The CDR3 DNA reads as TGTGCCAGCACGCAGGGTAACCGTCAGCCCCAGCATTTT. Amino acids: CASTQGNRQPQHF.

A few counts support this clone. V and J are TRBV27 and TRBJ1-4; 8 nucleotides agree with TRBD1. With V trimmed by 2 bases and J by 4 bases, 6 bases remained unmatched. The germline V gene has CDR1 MNHEY and CDR2 SMNVEV (reference sequence). The CDR3 runs to 16 residues. As DNA, the CDR3 is TGTGCCAGCAGTTTACAGGGGGCGGGCCGTAATGAAAAACTGTTTTTT. This gives the protein CASSLQGAGRNEKLFF.

V usage is TRBV4-1 and J usage is TRBJ1-2, with TRBD1 matching over 8 bases. Per germline, CDR1 MGHRA and CDR2 YSYEKL. The CDR3 runs to 14 residues. With 4 bases clipped from V and 8 bases from J, the junction kept 9 bases outside the gene matches. The CDR3 DNA sequence: TGCGCCAGCAGCCTCCGTGGACAGGGAGACGGCTACACCTTC. Encoded protein: CASSLRGQGDGYTF.

The chain couples TRBV5-1 to TRBJ2-2; D is perhaps TRBD2 (5 bases). CDR3 size: 16 residues. Germline CDR1 and CDR2: SGHRS and YFSETQ. The V end was cut by 2 bases, the J end by 0 bases, with 11 bases between. The CDR3 is CASSFNAGANTGELFF. CDR3 coding DNA: TGCGCCAGCAGCTTCAACGCGGGTGCGAACACCGGGGAGCTGTTTTTT. The variable domain in full, with the rest retrieved from reference TRBV5-1 and TRBJ2-2, is KAGVTQTPRYLIKTRGQQVTLSCSPISGHRSVSWYQQTPGQGLQFLFEYFSETQRNKGNFPGRFSGRQFSNSRSEMNVSTLELGDSALYLCASSFNAGANTGELFFGEGSRLTVL.

The V and J genes are TRBV7-9 and TRBJ1-6; D perhaps matches TRBD1 (5 bases). The germline CDR1 and CDR2 sequences are SEHNR and FQNEAQ (reference sequence). The CDR3 is 17 amino acids. V dropped 5 bases and J dropped 6 bases, with 20 bases sitting between them. The CDR3 reads CASSPKGVKKGNSPLHF. The CDR3, as DNA: TGTGCCAGCAGCCCAAAAGGGGTCAAGAAGGGTAATTCACCCCTCCACTTT.

The rearrangement joins TRBV7-9 to TRBJ2-7; TRBD1 matches at 11 bases. The CDR3 spans 18 residues. Germline CDR1 is SEHNR and CDR2 is FQNEAQ (reference sequence). With 5 bases clipped from V and 0 bases from J, the junction kept 12 bases outside the gene matches. CDR3 loop: CASSPARTGGYNSYEQYF. CDR3 DNA: TGTGCCAGCAGCCCAGCGAGGACAGGGGGCTACAACTCCTACGAGCAGTACTTC. The complete variable domain, with remaining parts taken from reference TRBV7-9 and TRBJ2-7, reads DTGVSQNPRHKITKRGQNVTFRCDPISEHNRLYWYRQTLGQGPEFLTYFQNEAQLEKSRLLSDRFSAERPKGSFSTLEIQRTEQGDSAMYLCASSPARTGGYNSYEQYFGPGTRLTVT.

This chain uses TRBV12-3 or TRBV12-4 with TRBJ2-2, with D unclear. This CDR3 has 13 amino acids. The ends were cut back, 6 bases at V and 0 bases at J, with 5 bases in the middle. The CDR3 nucleotides read TGTGCCAGCAGGCAGGCGAACACCGGGGAGCTGTTTTTT. Translating it yields CASRQANTGELFF.

The chain couples TRBV6-1 to TRBJ1-2; weak D call: TRBD1 (6 bases). V lost 2 bases and J lost 4, with 11 bases in between. In germline, CDR1 is MNHNS, CDR2 SASEGT. The CDR3 is 14 residues long. CDR3 nucleotides: TGTGCCAGCAGTGAATACAGGGCAGGCTATGGCTACACCTTC. Protein product: CASSEYRAGYGYTF.

The rearrangement links TRBV10-1 to TRBJ1-2; tentative D call: TRBD1 (5 bases). The V gene lost 5 bases and the J gene lost 2 bases, with 9 bases spanning the gap. This CDR3 comprises 13 residues. Germline V CDR1 and CDR2: WNHNN, SYGVQD (reference sequence). Here the CDR3 DNA reads TGCGCCAGCAGTCTGACAGCCAACTATGGCTACACCTTC. Its translation: CASSLTANYGYTF.

The J gene is TRBJ1-1, the V gene TRBV10-3; the match to TRBD1 covers 9 bases. The germline CDR1 and CDR2 sequences are ENHRY and SYGVKD. J was trimmed by 0 bases and V by 10 bases; bases with no gene match: 6. CDR3 length equals 14 residues. The CDR3 sequence: CATRDREMNTEAFF. In DNA, the CDR3 is TGTGCCACCCGGGACAGGGAGATGAACACTGAAGCTTTCTTT.

J is TRBJ2-7 and V is TRBV2; 7 bases align to TRBD2. The trim removed 4 bases at V and 3 bases at J, leaving 6 bases unmatched. The CDR3 spans 14 residues. From germline, CDR1 is SNHLY and CDR2 FYNNEI. The CDR3 bases are TGTGCCAGCAGTGGACTAGCCTCTCTCTACGAGCAGTACTTC. Its protein is CASSGLASLYEQYF. Supplemented by reference TRBV2 and TRBJ2-7, the full variable domain reads EPEVTQTPSHQVTQMGQEVILRCVPISNHLYFYWYRQILGQKVEFLVSFYNNEISEKSEIFDDQFSVERPDGSNFTLKIRSTKLEDSAMYFCASSGLASLYEQYFGPGTRLTVT.

The CDR3 region has the DNA TGTGCCAGCAGCTTAGGGGCCGCTGGCTATGGCTACACCTTC. It translates to CASSLGAAGYGYTF. This rearrangement joins TRBV7-2 to TRBJ1-2; D gene unclear. The CDR3 has 14 amino acids. V lost 1 base to trimming and J lost 4 bases, with 10 bases between them. From germline, CDR1 is SGHTA and CDR2 FQGNSA.

This clone showed up just once. The V gene is TRBV6-5, the J gene TRBJ1-6, with no clear D. Germline V lookup: CDR1 MNHEY, CDR2 SVGAGI. The CDR3 spans 15 residues. V was pared by 0 bases and J by 10 bases, with 13 bases between. The CDR3 sequence: CASSYSNFQRSPLHF. The CDR3 bases are TGTGCCAGCAGTTACTCGAATTTCCAGCGGTCACCCCTCCACTTT.